This T cell receptor beta chain was observed in a study of cytomegalovirus exposure and HLA in healthy donors (dated by TCRdb to the late 2010s). Regarding the study in general: In an earlier analysis of several hundred of the donors, about 270 Gb of sequence data and 100 million or so unique TCR beta sequences from about 190 million T cells were reported. A later genetic analysis used genome-wide SNP genotypes for about 55% of the 666 donors, treating that subset as a discovery cohort. To predict cytomegalovirus infection status, the study combined high-throughput TCR immunosequencing, statistical association of individual TCRs with disease status, and machine learning. Across 300 to 400 genotyped donors of the cohort, an average of 235,054 unique TCR beta nucleotide sequences per donor were sequenced, and about a sixth of those sequences were non-productive. To decide whether each TCR beta V gene segment behaved as functional or pseudogenic, an earlier analysis of approximately 620 of the donors relied on high-throughput TCR beta sequencing. Donor age, sex, ethnicity and CMV serostatus were compiled alongside the repertoire data. Approximately 300 gigabases of sequencing data and roughly 81 million unique TCR sequences made up an early release that covered over 550 HLA-typed donors. Class I and class II HLA loci were covered by the typing at four-digit resolution. The T cell repertoires of 550 to 850 subjects were profiled by immunosequencing and related to cytomegalovirus serostatus. The genetic ancestry cluster associated with self-reported Caucasian donors included 70% to 85% of the 398 genotyped donors. Every repertoire in the discovery cohort had been generated on one and the same sequencing platform. The study aimed to test whether signatures of past pathogen exposure could be identified by cataloging public T cell receptors. Typing coverage differed by locus: A, B, C, DRB1 and DQB1 were typed in roughly 620-640 donors, DQA1 in 522, DPA1 in approximately 600, and DPB1 in 400 to 490. Four to six DR-DQ haplotypes were handled as single units for association and clustering, since linkage in the cohort was strong. To study patterns of TCR occurrence, a later analysis re-analyzed previously published TCR beta repertoires from around 670 donors and added high-resolution HLA genotyping. Rather than drawing on any new phenotypic data, the later analysis identified candidate immune exposures from TCR beta sequences and the way those sequences occurred across donors. Along with the roughly 710-subject first cohort, a separate validation cohort of 120 different subjects was used. Study-wide conclusions, independent of this receptor: In a later genetic analysis, a missense DCLRE1C variant was associated with V-gene and J-gene trimming of TCR beta chains, and the association was replicated in an independent cohort. CMV serostatus was the only immune exposure information available for the cohort. A cluster of highly shared sequence variants was judged likely to be a technical artifact of the sequencing pipeline. Because counts were too low, 15 to 20 rarely observed V segments, including chromosome 9 orphons, were excluded from the earlier analysis of roughly 580 of the donors. In both the original and validation cohorts, the classifier was reported to diagnose cytomegalovirus status with high specificity and sensitivity. Several of the top co-occurrence clusters appeared to be linked to parvovirus B19, influenza, CMV and Epstein-Barr virus, according to a later analysis. A later analysis found that TCR association rates varied across HLA loci, with DRB1 alleles showing the most associated TCRs and HLA-C alleles the fewest. Because some donors lacked HLA typing at each locus, the association tests relied only on the typed subset. An earlier analysis of approximately 600 of the donors showed that most TCR beta V segments appeared in productive rearrangements either about 87% or about 30% of the time, which broadly matched IMGT annotations. When HLA alleles, especially DR and DQ, strongly co-occurred, TCR associations were difficult to assign to individual alleles. According to a later analysis, most CMV-associated TCR beta chains appeared to be HLA-restricted, and the HLA associations seemed to be driven largely by CMV exposure. Compared with equally common non-associated chains, HLA-associated TCR beta chains in a later analysis were more clonally expanded and had lower generation probabilities. A further reported finding was that TCR beta sequences accurately predicted the HLA-A and HLA-B alleles for most subjects in the first cohort. The authors suggested that the approach could potentially be generalized to other disease states and immunological phenotypes. The cohort was sequenced for TCR beta chains only, and without alpha or paired-chain data the features that could be detected were limited. Compared with the approximately 710-donor mean, donors in an Asian-associated ancestry cluster had fewer N-insertions in productive TCRs, according to a later genetic analysis. Three of the identified cytomegalovirus-associated TCR beta chains were confirmed in vitro to be specific for cytomegalovirus antigens. Correlated functional status among segregating V segments might be attributable to linkage disequilibrium, but an unknown experimental factor could not be ruled out. At a false discovery rate of 0.05, a later analysis linked roughly 17,000 TCR beta sequences to specific HLA alleles. Most TCR sequences were seen in very few donors, while some public TCRs were found in many individuals. Roughly uniform sequencing depth across donors was assumed in presence/absence analyses, although this assumption may not hold. The study listed 164 TCR beta chains as associated with cytomegalovirus.

The cohort consisted of 670 or so healthy bone marrow donors. Cohort members were all nominally healthy when sampled, although unrecorded immune exposures were likely present. The donor tested CMV seropositive and was one of the 289 seropositive cohort members. A peripheral blood sample was provided by each donor, and peripheral blood mononuclear cells were used for TCR beta sequencing. The Qiagen DNeasy Blood Extraction Kit was used to extract genomic DNA from the blood cell samples. The library was prepared using the immunoSEQ multiplex PCR assay. The multiplex PCR relied on a mix of 60 forward primers for TCR Vbeta segments and 13 reverse primers for TCR Jbeta segments. The CDR3 region of rearranged TCR beta genes was amplified from genomic DNA with a multiplex PCR assay. The amplified TCR beta libraries were sequenced on the Illumina HiSeq System as 87-base-pair reads. Per the authors' processing: A later analysis counted about 76 million unique TCR beta chains across the approximately 700 repertoires, and some 11 million of these chains were shared by at least two donors. To remove PCR and sequencing errors, raw reads were error-corrected and collapsed into unique sequences using a nearest-neighbor algorithm that merged closely related sequences. Alignment of CDR3 sequences to IMGT reference sequences was used to assign V, D and J gene segments. For a sequence to be retained, a match of at least six nucleotides to both a V gene segment and a J gene segment was required. Rearrangements were called productive when the CDR3 lacked stop codons and stayed in frame with V and J; all others were non-productive. CDR3 was defined according to IMGT convention as the region running from the second conserved V-encoded cysteine to the conserved J-encoded phenylalanine. The earlier analysis of some 550 of the donors excluded any sequence lacking an unambiguous match to a single V gene segment. In an earlier analysis of approximately 610 of the donors, V segments were called functional above 56.7% productive rearrangements and were called segregating when the between-donor standard deviation exceeded 5%. A statistical classification framework was developed to diagnose cytomegalovirus status using the catalog of TCR beta chain sequences. In a later analysis, TCR nucleotide sequences were compared against IMGT/GENE-DB human TR gene sequences so that V and J genes could be assigned. The TCRdist pipeline was used in a later analysis to assign CDR3 sequences and most-parsimonious VDJ recombination scenarios. In a later analysis, each TCR beta chain was defined by its CDR3 amino acid sequence together with its V-gene family, and reads lacking a unique V-gene family were excluded. In a later analysis, fewer than 650 highly shared, low-generation-probability nucleotide sequences were removed to address suspected cross-contamination and a sequencing artifact. For each public chain, a later analysis derived a clonal expansion index from normalized ranks of inferred template counts within each repertoire. In a later analysis, generation probabilities were computed with a VDJ recombination model fitted to out-of-frame rearrangements, and the resulting probabilities were checked against IGoR. A later analysis scored TCR-TCR, TCR-HLA and TCR-CMV co-occurrence with hypergeometric tests, applying a repertoire-size bias correction to TCR pairs. False discovery rates were estimated in a later analysis by permuting HLA or CMV assignments 20 times. In a later analysis, co-occurring TCRs were grouped using DBSCAN, and TCRdist sequence similarity was added for clustering within HLA-allele-positive subsets. For co-occurrence clustering, repertoires with fewer than 30,000 or more than 120,000 public chains were excluded, along with roughly 5 repertoires with anomalous nucleotide sharing. TCRdb mirrors the immuneACCESS table, restricted to in-frame sequences. Some clones are absent from its copies; in checked studies, under half trace to an unresolved V gene, and the reason for the others is unknown. V, J and clone size were drawn from that table, and D and trimming were deduced from the DNA. A total of under 95,000 clones appear in this sample, around 80% of them only once. Approximately 5.1% of the sample is in the top ten clones.

Concerning this clone: The target of this receptor is not known. No qualities accompany the bases; no much larger clone lies one base away.

The TCR comes from a man aged 25 to 40 in good health and CMV-seropositive. The sequenced sample was PBMCs.

The DNA sequence is as follows: TGTGCCAGCAGTGGTACAGGGCCCGGGGAGCTGTTTTTT. This codes for CASSGTGPGELFF. The sequence joins TRBV27 to TRBJ2-2; the D gene is possibly TRBD1, with 6 bases matching. CDR1 MNHEY and CDR2 SMNVEV are derived from the germline V gene (reference sequence). Reading from cysteine to phenylalanine, the CDR3 counts 13 amino acids. Only the CDR3 DNA is retained, 39 bases long and in frame from the first base. At the junction V is shortened by 5 bases and J by 6 bases, with 10 bases in between.